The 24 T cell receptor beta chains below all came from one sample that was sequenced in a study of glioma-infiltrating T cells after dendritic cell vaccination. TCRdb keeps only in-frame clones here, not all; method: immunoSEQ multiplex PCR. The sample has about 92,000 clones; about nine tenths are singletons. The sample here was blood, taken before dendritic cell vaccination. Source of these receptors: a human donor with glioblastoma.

Here the CDR3 DNA reads TGTGCCAGCAGTTCGAATTCTCCCGGTACCTACACTGAAGCTTTCTTT. Its protein is CASSSNSPGTYTEAFF. The rearrangement joins TRBV6-5 to TRBJ1-1; D is unclear. The CDR3 spans 16 residues. The V gene lost 4 bases and the J gene lost 3 bases, with 18 bases spanning the gap. Germline loops: CDR1 MNHEY, CDR2 SVGAGI.

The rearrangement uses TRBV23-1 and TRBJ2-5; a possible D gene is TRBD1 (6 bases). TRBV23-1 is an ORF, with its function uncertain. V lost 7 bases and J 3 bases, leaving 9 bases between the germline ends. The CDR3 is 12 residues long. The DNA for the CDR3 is TGCGCCAGCACTAGGGGGAAAGAGACCCAGTACTTC. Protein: CASTRGKETQYF.

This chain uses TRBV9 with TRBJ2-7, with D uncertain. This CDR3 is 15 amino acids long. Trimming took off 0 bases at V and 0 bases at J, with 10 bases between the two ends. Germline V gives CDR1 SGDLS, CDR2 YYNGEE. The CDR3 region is CASSVVPGVSYEQYF. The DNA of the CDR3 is TGTGCCAGCAGCGTAGTTCCAGGCGTCTCCTACGAGCAGTACTTC.

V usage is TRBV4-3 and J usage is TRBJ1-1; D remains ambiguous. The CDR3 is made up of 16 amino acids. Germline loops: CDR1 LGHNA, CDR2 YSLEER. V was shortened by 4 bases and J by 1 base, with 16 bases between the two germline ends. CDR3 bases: TGCGCCAGCAGCCCGCGACCAGGAACATCGAACACTGAAGCTTTCTTT. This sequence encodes CASSPRPGTSNTEAFF.

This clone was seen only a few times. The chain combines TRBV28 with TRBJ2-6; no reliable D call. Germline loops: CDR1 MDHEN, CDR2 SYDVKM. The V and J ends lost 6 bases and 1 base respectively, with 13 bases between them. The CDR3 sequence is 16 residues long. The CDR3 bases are TGTGCCAGCAGCCCCTCGCCCCAGTCTGGGGCCAACGTCCTGACTTTC. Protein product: CASSPSPQSGANVLTF.

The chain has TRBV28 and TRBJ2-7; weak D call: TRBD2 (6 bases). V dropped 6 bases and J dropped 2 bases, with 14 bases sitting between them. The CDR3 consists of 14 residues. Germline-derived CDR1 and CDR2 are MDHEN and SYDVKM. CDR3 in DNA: TGTGCCAGCAGGGCCGGGACTTCCCCCTACGAGCAGTACTTC. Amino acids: CASRAGTSPYEQYF.

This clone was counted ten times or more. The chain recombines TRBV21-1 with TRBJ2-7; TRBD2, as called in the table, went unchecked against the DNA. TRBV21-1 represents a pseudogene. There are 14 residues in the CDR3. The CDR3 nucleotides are TGTGCCAGCAGTATCGGGGGGGGTCTCTACGAGCAGTACTTC. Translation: CASSIGGGLYEQYF.

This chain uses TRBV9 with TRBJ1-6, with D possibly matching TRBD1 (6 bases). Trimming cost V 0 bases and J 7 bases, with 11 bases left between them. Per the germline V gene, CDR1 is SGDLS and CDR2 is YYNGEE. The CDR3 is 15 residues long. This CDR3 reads CASSVDWTANSPLHF. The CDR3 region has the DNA TGTGCCAGCAGCGTAGACTGGACAGCCAATTCACCCCTCCACTTT.

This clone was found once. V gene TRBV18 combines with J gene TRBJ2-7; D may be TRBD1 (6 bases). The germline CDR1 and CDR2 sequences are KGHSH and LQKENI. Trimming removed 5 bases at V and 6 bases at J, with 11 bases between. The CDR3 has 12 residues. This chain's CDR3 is CASSTGLGEQYF. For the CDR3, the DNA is TGTGCCAGCTCAACAGGGTTGGGCGAGCAGTACTTC.

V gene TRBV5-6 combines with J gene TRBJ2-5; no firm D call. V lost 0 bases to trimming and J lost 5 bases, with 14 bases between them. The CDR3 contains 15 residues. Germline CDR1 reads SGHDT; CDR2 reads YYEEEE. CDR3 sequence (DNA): TGTGCCAGCAGCTTGGCCCCCCCTAGGTGGGAGACCCAGTACTTC. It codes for CASSLAPPRWETQYF.

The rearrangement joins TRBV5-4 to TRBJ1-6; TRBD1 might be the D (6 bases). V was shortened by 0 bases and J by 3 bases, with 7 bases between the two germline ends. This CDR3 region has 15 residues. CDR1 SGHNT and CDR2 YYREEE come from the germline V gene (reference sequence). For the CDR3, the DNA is TGTGCCAGCAGCTTGGCAGGGGTCTATAATTCACCCCTCCACTTT. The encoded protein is CASSLAGVYNSPLHF.

DNA of the CDR3: TGCGCCAGCAGCCAAGTTGGACAGGGAGGGGCCTACGAGCAGTACTTC. Translating it yields CASSQVGQGGAYEQYF. The rearrangement joins TRBV4-1 to TRBJ2-7; the D gene is possibly TRBD1 (8 bases). Germline values: CDR1 MGHRA, CDR2 YSYEKL. Deletions cut 1 base from V and 2 bases from J, with 15 bases between. The CDR3 length is 16 residues.

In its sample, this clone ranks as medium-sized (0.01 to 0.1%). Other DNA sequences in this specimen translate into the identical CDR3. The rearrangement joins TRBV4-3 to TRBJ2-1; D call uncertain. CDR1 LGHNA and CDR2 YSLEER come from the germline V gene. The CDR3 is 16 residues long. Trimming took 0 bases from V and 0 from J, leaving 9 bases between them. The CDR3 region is CASSQDSGSSYNEQFF. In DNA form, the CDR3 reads TGCGCCAGCAGCCAAGACTCCGGGTCCTCCTACAATGAGCAGTTCTTC.

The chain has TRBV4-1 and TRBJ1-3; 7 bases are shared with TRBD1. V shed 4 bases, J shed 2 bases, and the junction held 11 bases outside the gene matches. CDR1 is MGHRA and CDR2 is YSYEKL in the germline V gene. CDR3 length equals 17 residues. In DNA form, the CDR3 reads TGCGCCAGCAGCCCGGAACCCCTCACAGGGGCTGGAAACACCATATATTTT. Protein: CASSPEPLTGAGNTIYF.

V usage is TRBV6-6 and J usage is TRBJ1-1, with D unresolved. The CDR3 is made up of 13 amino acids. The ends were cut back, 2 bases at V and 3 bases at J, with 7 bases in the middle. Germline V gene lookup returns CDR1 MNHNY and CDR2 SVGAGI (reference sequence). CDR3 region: CASSYGSDTEAFF. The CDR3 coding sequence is TGTGCCAGCAGTTACGGTTCGGACACTGAAGCTTTCTTT.

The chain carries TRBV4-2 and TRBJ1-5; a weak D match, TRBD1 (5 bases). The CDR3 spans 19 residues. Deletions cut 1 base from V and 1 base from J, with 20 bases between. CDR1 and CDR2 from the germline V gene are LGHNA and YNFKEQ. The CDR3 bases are TGTGCCAGCAGCCAAGCACTCGGATGGGGCGCAGGGAGCAATCAGCCCCAGCATTTT. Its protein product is CASSQALGWGAGSNQPQHF.

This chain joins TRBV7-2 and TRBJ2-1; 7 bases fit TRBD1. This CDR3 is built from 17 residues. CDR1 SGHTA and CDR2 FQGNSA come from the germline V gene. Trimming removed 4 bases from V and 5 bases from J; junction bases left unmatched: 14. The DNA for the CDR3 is TGTGCCAGCAGCTCATACCCGGGACAGATCATAGACAATGAGCAGTTCTTC. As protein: CASSSYPGQIIDNEQFF.

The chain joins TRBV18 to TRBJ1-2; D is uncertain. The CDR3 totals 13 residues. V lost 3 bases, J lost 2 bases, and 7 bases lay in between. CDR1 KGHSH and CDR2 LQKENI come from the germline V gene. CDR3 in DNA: TGTGCCAGCTCACCCGAACAGAACTATGGCTACACCTTC. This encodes CASSPEQNYGYTF.

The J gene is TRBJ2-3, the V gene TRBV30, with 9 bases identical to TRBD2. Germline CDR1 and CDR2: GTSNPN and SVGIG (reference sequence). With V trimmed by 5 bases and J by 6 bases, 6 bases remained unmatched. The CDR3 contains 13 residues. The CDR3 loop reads CAWAGGPWDTQYF. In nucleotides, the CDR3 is TGTGCCTGGGCGGGAGGGCCTTGGGATACGCAGTATTTT. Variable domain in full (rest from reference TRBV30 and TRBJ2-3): SQTIHQWPATLVQPVGSPLSLECTVEGTSNPNLYWYRQAAGRGLQLLFYSVGIGQISSEVPQNLSASRPQDRQFILSSKKLLLSDSGFYLCAWAGGPWDTQYFGPGTRLTVL.

CDR3 sequence: CASSAGTDPYEQYF. In nucleotides, the CDR3 is TGTGCCAGCAGCGCCGGGACTGACCCCTACGAGCAGTACTTC. This sequence joins TRBV9 and TRBJ2-7, with TRBD2 as a possible D gene (6 bases). The CDR3 contains 14 residues. V gave up 3 bases and J gave up 2 bases, with 12 bases separating them. Germline CDR1 and CDR2: SGDLS and YYNGEE. The full variable domain, in which reference TRBV9 and TRBJ2-7 provide the parts outside the CDR3, is DSGVTQTPKHLITATGQRVTLRCSPRSGDLSVYWYQQSLDQGLQFLIQYYNGEERAKGNILERFSAQQFPDLHSELNLSSLELGDSALYFCASSAGTDPYEQYFGPGTRLTVT.

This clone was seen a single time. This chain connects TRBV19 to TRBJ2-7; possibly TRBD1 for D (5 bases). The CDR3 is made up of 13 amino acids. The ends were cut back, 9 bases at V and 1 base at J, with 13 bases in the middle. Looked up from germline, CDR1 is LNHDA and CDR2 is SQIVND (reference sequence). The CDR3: CARIGHLSYEQYF. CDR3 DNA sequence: TGTGCCAGAATAGGACACCTTTCCTACGAGCAGTACTTC. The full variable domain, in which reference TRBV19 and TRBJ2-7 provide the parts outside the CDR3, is DGGITQSPKYLFRKEGQNVTLSCEQNLNHDAMYWYRQDPGQGLRLIYYSQIVNDFQKGDIAEGYSVSREKKESFPLTVTSAQKNPTAFYLCARIGHLSYEQYFGPGTRLTVT.

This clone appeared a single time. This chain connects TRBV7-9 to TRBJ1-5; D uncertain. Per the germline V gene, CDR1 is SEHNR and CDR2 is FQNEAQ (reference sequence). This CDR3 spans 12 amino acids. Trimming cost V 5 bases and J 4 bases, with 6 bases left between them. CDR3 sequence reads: CASSTQNQPQHF. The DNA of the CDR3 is TGTGCCAGCAGCACACAAAATCAGCCCCAGCATTTT.

The CDR3 nucleotides read TGCGCCAGCAGCTCTTCTCAACAGGGCGCCCGTATGAACACTGAAGCTTTCTTT. As protein: CASSSSQQGARMNTEAFF. The chain has TRBV5-1 and TRBJ1-1; D possibly corresponds to TRBD1 (6 bases). The germline CDR1 and CDR2 sequences are SGHRS and YFSETQ. The CDR3 is made up of 18 amino acids. V dropped 3 bases and J dropped 0 bases, with 21 bases sitting between them.

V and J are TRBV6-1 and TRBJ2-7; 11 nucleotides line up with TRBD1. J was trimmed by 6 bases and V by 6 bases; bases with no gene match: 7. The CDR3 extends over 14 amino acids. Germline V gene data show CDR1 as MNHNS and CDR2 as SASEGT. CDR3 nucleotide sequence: TGTGCCAGCAGAACCGGGACAGGGGGTTCCGAGCAGTACTTC. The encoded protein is CASRTGTGGSEQYF.